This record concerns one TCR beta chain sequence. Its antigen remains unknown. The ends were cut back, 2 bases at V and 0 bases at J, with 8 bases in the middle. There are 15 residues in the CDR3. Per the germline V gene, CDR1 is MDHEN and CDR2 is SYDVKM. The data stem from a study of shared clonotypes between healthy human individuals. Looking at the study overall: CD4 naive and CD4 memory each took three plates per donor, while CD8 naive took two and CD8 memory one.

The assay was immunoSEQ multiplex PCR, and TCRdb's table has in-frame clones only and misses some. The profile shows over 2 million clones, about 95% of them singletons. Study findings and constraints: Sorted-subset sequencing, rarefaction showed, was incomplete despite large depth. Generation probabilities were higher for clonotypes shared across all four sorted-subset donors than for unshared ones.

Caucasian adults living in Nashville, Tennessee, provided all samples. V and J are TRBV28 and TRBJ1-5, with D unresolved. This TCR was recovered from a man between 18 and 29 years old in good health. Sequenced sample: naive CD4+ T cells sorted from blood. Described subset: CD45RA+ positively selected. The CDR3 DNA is TGTGCCAGCAGTTTACAGGTTTATAGCAATCAGCCCCAGCATTTT. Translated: CASSLQVYSNQPQHF.